This T cell receptor (beta chain) is from a study of blood T cell repertoires in COVID-19. On the study more broadly: T cells, B-cell-depleted T cells, or PBMCs provided the cDNA or gDNA that served as material.

The authors' processing: By means of reference gene primer amplification, nucleated cell counts were estimated. Sequenced by immunoSEQ multiplex PCR; TCRdb stores in-frame clones only, minus some. V and J calls and clone size are as listed in that table; D and trimming were resolved from the DNA. The sample includes 65,000 to 90,000 clones, approximately 90% of them seen just once. The germline CDR1 and CDR2 sequences are SGHAT and FQDESV (reference sequence). V was pared by 0 bases and J by 0 bases, with 12 bases between. The CDR3 has 18 residues. Source material: peripheral blood. The V and J genes are TRBV11-1 and TRBJ2-6, with D tentatively TRBD1 (5 bases). This TCR came from a human donor in a cohort sampled during active COVID-19. The CDR3 loop reads CASSLAGQGSSGANVLTF. CDR3 nucleotide sequence: TGTGCCAGCAGCTTAGCGGGGCAGGGCAGCTCTGGGGCCAACGTCCTGACTTTC. Full variable domain (outside the CDR3, taken from reference TRBV11-1 and TRBJ2-6): EAEVAQSPRYKITEKSQAVAFWCDPISGHATLYWYRQILGQGPELLVQFQDESVVDDSQLPKDRFSAERLKGVDSTLKIQPAELGDSAMYLCASSLAGQGSSGANVLTFGAGSRLTVL.